These T cell receptor beta chains were read from a single sample in a study of CD8 T cells in ankylosing spondylitis. MiXCR, applied by TCRdb to the 5' RACE reads, yields one record per CDR3 protein. Of nearly 350,000 distinct CDR3 sequences in the sample, roughly 14% are singletons; the top ten hold roughly 0.99%. The sequencing input was blood, either unsorted or a sorted T cell fraction (not recorded which). These receptors all stem from a male donor with ankylosing spondylitis or in good health (not recorded which). CDR3s include the opening cysteine and the closing phenylalanine or tryptophan. The order of the fields is V gene, D gene, J gene, clone size, CDR3 DNA, CDR3 protein. The D gene is left open where the match is weak. Clone size is given for some rows only: seen once, a few or many times, or a class if the clone is expanded.

>TRBV24-1|.|TRBJ1-5|.
TGTGCCACCTCCGGGGGGGCACGGCAGCCCCAGCATTTT
CATSGGARQPQHF
>TRBV29-1|.|TRBJ2-7|many
TGCAGCGTTGGGAGCTCCTACGAGCAGTACTTC
CSVGSSYEQYF
>TRBV10-2|.|TRBJ2-2|many
TGCGCCAGCAGGAGGTGGACCGACACAGCGAACACCGGGGAGCTGTTTTTT
CASRRWTDTANTGELFF
>TRBV12-3/TRBV12-4|.|TRBJ1-5|many
TGTGCCAGCAGTTCGACCCTCGGACAGTCCGCCCAGCCCCAGCATTTT
CASSSTLGQSAQPQHF
>TRBV28|.|TRBJ1-3|few
TGTGCCAGCAGTTTAGCGGGGACTGGAAACACCATATATTTT
CASSLAGTGNTIYF
>TRBV7-9|.|TRBJ2-5|few
TGTGCCAGCAGCTTAGCAGGGGCTCTCACCGAGACCCAGTACTTC
CASSLAGALTETQYF
>TRBV25-1|TRBD1|TRBJ2-7|few
TGTGCCAGCAGGAGGACAGGGGGCTTAACCGAGCAGTACTTC
CASRRTGGLTEQYF
>TRBV6-1|.|TRBJ2-4|few
TGTGCCAGCAGCCTCTCCGACAGTTCCGGGGTCAAAAACATTCAGTACTTC
CASSLSDSSGVKNIQYF
>TRBV5-1|.|TRBJ1-1|.
TGCGCCAGCAGCCCCTCGGGGGGCAGGAGTGCAGCTTTCTTT
CASSPSGGRSAAFF
>TRBV18|.|TRBJ2-2|.
TGTGCCAGCTCACCACAGGGGAAAGGATTCACCGGGGAGCTGTTTTTT
CASSPQGKGFTGELFF
>TRBV7-8|.|TRBJ1-1|few
TGTGCCAGCAGCCAAGGGAGGGAAACTGAAGCTTTCTTT
CASSQGRETEAFF
>TRBV6-4|TRBD2|TRBJ2-1|.
TGTGCCAGCAGTAACATAGCGGGGACCTACAATGAGCAGTTCTTC
CASSNIAGTYNEQFF
>TRBV7-8|TRBD1|TRBJ2-4|.
TGTGCCAGCTCAGGGGGAAACATTCAGTACTTC
CASSGGNIQYF
>TRBV20-1|.|TRBJ2-7|.
TGCAGTGCTAGTCCCCCGGGGGCCTACGAGCAGTACTTC
CSASPPGAYEQYF
>TRBV3-1|.|TRBJ1-1|many
TGTGCCAGCAGCCAAGCCGTCATGAACACTGAAGCTTTCTTT
CASSQAVMNTEAFF
>TRBV12-3/TRBV12-4|TRBD1|TRBJ2-2|many
TGTGCCAGCAGTCCATTACCGGGACAGGGGGGAACCGGGGAGCTGTTTTTT
CASSPLPGQGGTGELFF
>TRBV20-1|.|TRBJ1-4|.
TGCAGTGCTAAAAGGACAGCTAATGAAAAACTGTTTTTT
CSAKRTANEKLFF
>TRBV5-1|TRBD1|TRBJ2-4|.
TGCGCCAGCAGCTTTGGACAGGTCGCAACCAAAAACATTCAGTACTTC
CASSFGQVATKNIQYF
>TRBV12-3/TRBV12-4|TRBD1|TRBJ1-2|.
TGTGCCAGCAGTTTCGCAGGGGGTTTATATGGCTACACCTTC
CASSFAGGLYGYTF
>TRBV12-3/TRBV12-4|.|TRBJ1-2|.
TGTGCCAGCAGTCCTCAACAGGGTCGCTATGGCTACACCTTC
CASSPQQGRYGYTF
>TRBV29-1|.|TRBJ2-7|many
TGCAGCGTTGGGACAGCAGCCTACGAGCAGTACTTC
CSVGTAAYEQYF
>TRBV12-3/TRBV12-4|.|TRBJ1-1|.
TGTGCCAGCAGTTTATCAGGTTTTGGCACTGAAGCTTTCTTT
CASSLSGFGTEAFF
>TRBV4-1|TRBD2|TRBJ2-5|.
TGCGCCAGCAGTCAAACCGAGATGGTAGCGGGAGTTTTAGAGACCCAGTACTTC
CASSQTEMVAGVLETQYF
>TRBV6-1|.|TRBJ1-2|once
TGTGCCAGCAGTACCTATCTAAACTATGGCTACACCTTC
CASSTYLNYGYTF
>TRBV5-1|TRBD2|TRBJ2-3|few
TGCGCCAGCAGCTTGGCCCCTGTACTAGCGGGAAGCACAGATACGCAGTATTTT
CASSLAPVLAGSTDTQYF